This TCR beta chain stems from a study of CD8+CD57+ T cells in acquired aplastic anemia. On this clonotype: Its antigen is not identified. The CDR3 ends on some other residue instead of the conserved phenylalanine or tryptophan, so this is likely a read error.

Study findings and constraints: The number of CD8+ CDR3 sequences shared by patients and controls was roughly 30.

Template material for TCR beta VDJ and CDR3 profiling consisted of genomic DNA. TCRdb redid the calling of the reads with MiXCR, one entry per CDR3 protein. The sample lists about 200,000 distinct CDR3 sequences, roughly two thirds occurring once. This CDR3 contains 11 residues. Trimming shortened V by 3 bases and J by 7 bases, and 5 bases separated the two germline ends. Germline V gives CDR1 KGHDR, CDR2 SFDVKD. Patients included in sequencing had previously demonstrated CD8+CD57+ cell expansion by flow cytometry. The source of this sequence is a human donor with aplastic anemia. The chain couples TRBV24-1 to TRBJ1-2; D is uncertain. The sequencing input was sorted CD4+, CD8+, or CD8+CD57+ T cells (not recorded which) from PBMCs. CDR3 sequence: CATSDISGYTL. In DNA form, the CDR3 reads TGTGCCACCAGTGATATCTCTGGCTACACCCTC.